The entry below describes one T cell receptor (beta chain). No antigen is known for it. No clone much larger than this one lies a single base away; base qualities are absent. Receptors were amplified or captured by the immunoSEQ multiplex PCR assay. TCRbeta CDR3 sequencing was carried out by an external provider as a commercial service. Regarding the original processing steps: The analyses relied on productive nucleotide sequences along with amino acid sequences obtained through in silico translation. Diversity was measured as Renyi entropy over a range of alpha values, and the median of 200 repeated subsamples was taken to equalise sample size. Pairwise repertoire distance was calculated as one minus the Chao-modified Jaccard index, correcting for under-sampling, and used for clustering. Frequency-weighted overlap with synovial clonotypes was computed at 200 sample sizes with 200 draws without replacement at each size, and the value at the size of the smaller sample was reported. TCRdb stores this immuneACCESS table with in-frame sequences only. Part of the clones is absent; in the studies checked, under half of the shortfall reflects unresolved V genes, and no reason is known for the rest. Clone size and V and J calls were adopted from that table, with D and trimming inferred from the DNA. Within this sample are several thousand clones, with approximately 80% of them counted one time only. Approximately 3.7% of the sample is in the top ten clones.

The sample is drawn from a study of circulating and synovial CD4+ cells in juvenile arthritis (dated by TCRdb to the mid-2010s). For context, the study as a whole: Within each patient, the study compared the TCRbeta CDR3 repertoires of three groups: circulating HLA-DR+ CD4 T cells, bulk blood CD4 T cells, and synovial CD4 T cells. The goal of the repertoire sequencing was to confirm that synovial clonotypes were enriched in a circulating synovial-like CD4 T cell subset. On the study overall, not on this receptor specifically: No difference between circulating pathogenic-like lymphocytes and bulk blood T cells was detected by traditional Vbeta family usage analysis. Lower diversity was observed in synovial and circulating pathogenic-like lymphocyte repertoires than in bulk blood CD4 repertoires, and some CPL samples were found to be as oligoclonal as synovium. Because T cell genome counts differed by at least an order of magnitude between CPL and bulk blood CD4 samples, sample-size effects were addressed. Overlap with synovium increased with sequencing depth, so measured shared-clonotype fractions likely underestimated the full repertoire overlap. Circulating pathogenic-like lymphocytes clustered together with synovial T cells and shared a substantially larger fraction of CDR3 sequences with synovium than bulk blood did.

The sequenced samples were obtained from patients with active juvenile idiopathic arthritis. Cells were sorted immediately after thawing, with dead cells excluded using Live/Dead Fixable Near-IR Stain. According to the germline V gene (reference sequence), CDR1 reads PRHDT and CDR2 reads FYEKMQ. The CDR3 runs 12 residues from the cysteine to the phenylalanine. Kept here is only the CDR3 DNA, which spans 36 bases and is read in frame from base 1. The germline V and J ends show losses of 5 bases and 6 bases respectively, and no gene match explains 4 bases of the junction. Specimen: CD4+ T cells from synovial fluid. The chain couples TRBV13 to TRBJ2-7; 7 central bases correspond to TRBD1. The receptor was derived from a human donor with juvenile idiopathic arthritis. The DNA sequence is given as TGTGCCAGCAGCCCTAGACAGGGCGAGCAGTACTTC. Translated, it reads CASSPRQGEQYF.